This T cell receptor beta chain was profiled in a study of T cells in Graves' hyperthyroidism and ophthalmopathy. Study-wide results and caveats: Most thyroid clonotypes that were expanded above 0.001 also turned up in blood.

Using RNA transcripts as the source, TCR beta CDR3 regions were amplified. The HTBI set primed first-round TCR CDR3 RT-PCR. Using its own MiXCR run on the multiplex PCR reads, TCRdb lists one record per CDR3 protein. The sample contains roughly 650,000 distinct CDR3 sequences, roughly 16% of which appear only once. This clonotype was counted between two and nine times. What it recognizes is unknown. For the diagnoses, clinical symptoms, serum thyroxine and TRAb, thyroid ultrasound and orbital computed tomography were used. The CDR3 covers 15 residues. The V end was cut by 0 bases, the J end by 7 bases, with 10 bases between. CDR1 is LGHDT, CDR2 YNNKEL, per germline (reference sequence).

The TCR originated in a woman aged 35 to 49 with Graves' ophthalmopathy. The gene calls are TRBV3-1 and TRBJ1-6; D perhaps matches TRBD1 (5 bases). The sample comprised blood. CDR3: CASSQEHRINSPLHF. The CDR3 nucleotides are TGTGCCAGCAGCCAAGAGCACAGGATCAATTCACCCCTCCACTTT.